Described below is a single TCR beta chain sequence and its context. Antigen unknown. Constant-segment-primed 5'RACE gave TCR alpha and TCR beta cDNA libraries with sample barcodes and UMIs. MiXCR, run by TCRdb on the 5' RACE reads, gives a single entry per CDR3 protein. The sample lists about 320,000 distinct CDR3 sequences, 13% to 15% occurring once. The CDR3 runs to 15 residues. CDR1 and CDR2 from the germline V gene are MDHEN and SYDVKM. The germline V and J ends were trimmed by 7 bases and 4 bases, with 20 bases remaining between them. This sample was included in a study of T-cell memory formation after mild COVID-19. Whole-study results and caveats: CD4+ bias marked clones expanding day 15 to 37, unlike balanced contracting clones.

What was sequenced was PBMCs or a T cell subset sorted from them (not recorded which). This chain uses TRBV28 with TRBJ2-7, with D perhaps TRBD2 (5 bases). The TCR sequence derives from a man between 18 and 29 years old who had mild COVID-19 (a few samples of this study predate the infection). Cell type and time point are not known. In DNA, the CDR3 is TGTGCCAGCATCGAGGGAGTGGGGTTAACGTACGAGCAGTACTTC. This sequence encodes CASIEGVGLTYEQYF.